A selection of T cell receptor beta chains follows, all from one sample in a study of cytomegalovirus exposure and HLA in healthy donors. Generated by immunoSEQ multiplex PCR, the TCRdb table keeps only in-frame clones and is missing some. In the table there are about 210,000 clones, over 80% of which are singletons. The sample comprised PBMCs. The receptors here all came from a woman aged 50 to 65 in good health and CMV-seropositive. The CDR3 runs from the conserved cysteine through the conserved F or W. The D gene is left open where the match is weak. Rows may omit the clone size; those that give it use once, few, many or a size class.

abundance | j_gene | d_gene | v_gene | CDR3aa | CDR3nt
. | TRBJ2-3 | . | TRBV5-4 | CASSRDNRRDTQYF | TGTGCCAGCAGCCGGGACAACCGACGGGATACGCAGTATTTT
once | TRBJ2-3 | . | TRBV7-2 | CASSFQGTQYF | TGTGCCAGCAGCTTCCAGGGTACGCAGTATTTT
. | TRBJ2-2 | TRBD1 | TRBV11-3 | CASSPGQGWTGELFF | TGTGCCAGCAGCCCGGGACAGGGATGGACCGGGGAGCTGTTTTTT
. | TRBJ1-1 | . | TRBV5-1 | CASSLGGGENTEAFF | TGCGCCAGCAGCTTGGGCGGGGGGGAGAACACTGAAGCTTTCTTT
. | TRBJ1-1 | . | TRBV27 | CASSFQGLYTEAFF | TGTGCCAGCAGTTTCCAGGGGCTTTACACTGAAGCTTTCTTT
. | TRBJ2-5 | TRBD1 | TRBV18 | CASSPRTGAETQYF | TGTGCCAGCTCACCACGGACAGGGGCAGAGACCCAGTACTTC
. | TRBJ1-5 | TRBD1 | TRBV5-1 | CASSSGQGRGQPQHF | TGCGCCAGCAGCTCGGGACAGGGACGCGGTCAGCCCCAGCATTTT
once | TRBJ1-2 | . | TRBV13 | CASRRRNNYGYTF | TGTGCCAGCAGGCGGAGGAATAACTATGGCTACACCTTC
few | TRBJ2-7 | . | TRBV12-2 | CASRVRDRGNEQYF | TGTGCAAGTCGCGTCCGGGACAGGGGTAACGAGCAGTACTTC
once | TRBJ1-2 | . | TRBV6-5 | CASTPQQGGYGYTF | TGTGCCAGCACCCCCCAGCAGGGTGGGTATGGCTACACCTTC
. | TRBJ2-7 | . | TRBV9 | CASSVAGWGDLYEQYF | TGTGCCAGCAGCGTAGCTGGGTGGGGGGACCTCTACGAGCAGTACTTC
. | TRBJ2-5 | . | TRBV21-1 | CASSKAGGETQYF | TGTGCCAGCAGCAAAGCGGGAGGAGAGACCCAGTACTTC
. | TRBJ1-5 | TRBD1 | TRBV6-1 | CASSQGAFQPQHF | TGTGCCAGCAGCCAGGGGGCTTTTCAGCCCCAGCATTTT
few | TRBJ2-7 | TRBD1 | TRBV4-1 | CASSPQGVTYEQYF | TGCGCCAGCAGCCCACAGGGGGTCACCTACGAGCAGTACTTC
. | TRBJ1-2 | . | TRBV5-1 | CASSLTTGYGYTF | TGCGCCAGCAGCTTAACCACGGGTTACGGCTACACCTTC
. | TRBJ2-1 | TRBD1 | TRBV4-2 | CASRKQGYNEQFF | TGTGCCAGCAGAAAACAGGGGTACAATGAGCAGTTCTTC
. | TRBJ2-4 | . | TRBV7-2 | CASSAGIIAKNIQYF | TGTGCCAGCAGCGCGGGCATCATAGCCAAAAACATTCAGTACTTC
. | TRBJ1-1 | . | TRBV2 | CASSDRGGNTEAFF | TGTGCCAGCAGTGATCGGGGGGGGAACACTGAAGCTTTCTTT
few | TRBJ1-2 | . | TRBV21-1 | CASSNSGYTF | TGTGCCAGCAGCAATTCGGGCTACACCTTC
. | TRBJ1-2 | . | TRBV4-1 | CASSELYYGYTF | TGCGCCAGCAGCGAGTTATACTATGGCTACACCTTC
. | TRBJ1-1 | . | TRBV20-1 | CSAKRAAEAFF | TGCAGTGCTAAGAGGGCGGCGGAAGCTTTCTTT
. | TRBJ2-2 | TRBD1 | TRBV5-4 | CASSLNIGQGRTGELFF | TGTGCCAGCAGCCTAAATATAGGACAGGGTCGGACCGGGGAGCTGTTTTTT
. | TRBJ1-2 | TRBD1 | TRBV5-4 | CASSSQGGTMGYTF | TGTGCCAGCAGCTCTCAGGGGGGTACGATGGGCTACACCTTC
. | TRBJ2-5 | TRBD2 | TRBV11-2 | CASSLDPGGGGKETQYF | TGTGCCAGCAGCTTAGATCCCGGCGGCGGGGGAAAAGAGACCCAGTACTTC
. | TRBJ1-2 | . | TRBV2 | CASSEGVGYGYTF | TGTGCCAGCAGTGAGGGCGTCGGCTATGGCTACACCTTC
. | TRBJ1-2 | . | TRBV5-1 | CASSPRDFYGYTF | TGCGCCAGCAGCCCCCGGGACTTCTATGGCTACACCTTC
. | TRBJ2-1 | TRBD2 | TRBV15 | CATSRDLTSGPWGNEQFF | TGTGCCACCAGCAGAGATCTGACTAGCGGGCCATGGGGCAATGAGCAGTTCTTC
. | TRBJ1-1 | TRBD1 | TRBV7-8 | CASSLGDRLNTEAFF | TGTGCCAGCAGCTTGGGGGACAGACTGAACACTGAAGCTTTCTTT
. | TRBJ1-2 | TRBD1 | TRBV7-2 | CASSSTGGYGYTF | TGTGCCAGCAGCTCCACAGGGGGATATGGCTACACCTTC
. | TRBJ2-2 | TRBD1 | TRBV19 | CASSILAGGLFTGELFF | TGTGCCAGTAGTATATTGGCAGGGGGCCTCTTCACCGGGGAGCTGTTTTTT
. | TRBJ2-7 | TRBD2 | TRBV4-1 | CASSISSSGGTYEQYF | TGCGCCAGCAGCATAAGCTCCAGCGGGGGTACCTACGAGCAGTACTTC
few | TRBJ2-5 | . | TRBV7-8 | CASSSIVFETQYF | TGTGCCAGCAGCTCCATAGTTTTTGAGACCCAGTACTTC
. | TRBJ2-7 | . | TRBV5-6 | CASSLGNYEQYF | TGTGCCAGCAGCCTAGGAAACTACGAGCAGTACTTC
. | TRBJ1-1 | TRBD1 | TRBV13 | CASSLGRPISTGLRSEAFF | TGTGCCAGCAGCTTAGGGCGTCCGATATCGACAGGGTTGAGGTCTGAAGCTTTCTTT
. | TRBJ1-2 | . | TRBV14 | CASSQDRRMYGYTF | TGTGCCAGCAGCCAAGATCGTCGTATGTATGGCTACACCTTC
few | TRBJ1-4 | . | TRBV6-5 | CASSYFASKGEKLFF | TGTGCCAGCAGTTACTTTGCAAGCAAGGGGGAAAAACTGTTTTTT
. | TRBJ2-2 | TRBD2 | TRBV6-5 | CASSRRGDTGELFF | TGTGCCAGCAGCAGACGGGGGGACACCGGGGAGCTGTTTTTT
. | TRBJ2-2 | TRBD2 | TRBV7-3 | CASSWSMSGGATGELFF | TGTGCCAGCAGCTGGTCCATGAGCGGGGGGGCTACCGGGGAGCTGTTTTTT
. | TRBJ2-7 | TRBD1 | TRBV29-1 | CSATRQGSYEQYF | TGCAGCGCTACTAGACAGGGTAGCTACGAGCAGTACTTC
. | TRBJ1-3 | . | TRBV28 | CASSFLTGGNTIYF | TGTGCCAGCAGCTTCCTTACGGGGGGGAACACCATATATTTT
. | TRBJ1-2 | TRBD1 | TRBV6-1 | CASRVSGTGGYTF | TGTGCCAGCAGAGTCTCCGGGACAGGGGGCTACACCTTC
few | TRBJ1-4 | . | TRBV11-2 | CASSLGGKTNEKLFF | TGTGCCAGCAGCTTAGGAGGAAAAACTAATGAAAAACTGTTTTTT
. | TRBJ2-3 | TRBD2 | TRBV10-3 | CAISSGGTDTQYF | TGTGCCATCTCTAGCGGGGGAACAGATACGCAGTATTTT
. | TRBJ2-1 | . | TRBV5-1 | CASSPGGAGPRTVFF | TGCGCCAGCAGCCCGGGTGGCGCGGGGCCCCGTACTGTGTTCTTC
. | TRBJ2-7 | . | TRBV6-5 | CASSYEGGQGSVEQYF | TGTGCCAGCAGTTACGAGGGGGGGCAGGGATCTGTCGAGCAGTACTTC
. | TRBJ2-7 | TRBD1 | TRBV18 | CASSPPGQNYEQYF | TGTGCCAGCTCACCACCGGGACAGAACTACGAGCAGTACTTC
. | TRBJ1-4 | . | TRBV10-1 | CASSADRPTNEKLFF | TGCGCCAGCAGTGCTGACAGACCAACTAATGAAAAACTGTTTTTT
few | TRBJ1-6 | TRBD1 | TRBV5-1 | CASSSGGHNSPLHF | TGCGCCAGCAGTTCAGGGGGCCACAATTCACCCCTCCACTTT
. | TRBJ2-5 | . | TRBV5-1 | CASSLEGETQYF | TGCGCCAGCAGCTTGGAGGGGGAGACCCAGTACTTC
. | TRBJ2-7 | . | TRBV7-2 | CASSPTRGASSYEQYF | TGTGCCAGCAGTCCTACCCGGGGGGCCTCTTCCTACGAGCAGTACTTC
. | TRBJ2-7 | TRBD1 | TRBV2 | CASSEAAGTDPEQYF | TGTGCCAGCAGTGAAGCGGCCGGGACAGATCCCGAGCAGTACTTC
many | TRBJ2-7 | . | TRBV5-1 | CASSPGTLTSYEQYF | TGCGCCAGCAGCCCCGGGACTTTAACATCCTACGAGCAGTACTTC
once | TRBJ1-1 | . | TRBV18 | CASSPPLGNTEAFF | TGTGCCAGCTCACCACCGCTAGGGAACACTGAAGCTTTCTTT
. | TRBJ1-3 | . | TRBV5-4 | CASSPGGGSGNTIYF | TGTGCCAGCAGCCCCGGGGGTGGCTCTGGAAACACCATATATTTT
. | TRBJ2-7 | . | TRBV6-1 | CASAQTQSSYEQYF | TGTGCCAGCGCCCAAACACAGAGCTCCTACGAGCAGTACTTC
. | TRBJ1-2 | . | TRBV5-4 | CASSAPTGANYGYTF | TGTGCCAGCAGCGCACCAACTGGGGCCAACTATGGCTACACCTTC
. | TRBJ1-1 | TRBD1 | TRBV9 | CASSVAGTGGTEAFF | TGTGCCAGCAGCGTAGCTGGGACAGGGGGCACTGAAGCTTTCTTT